A single sample gave rise to the 7 T cell receptor beta chains below, sequenced in a study of blood T cell repertoires in COVID-19. Assay: immunoSEQ multiplex PCR; the TCRdb copy retains only in-frame clones and omits some. The repertoire holds around 150,000 clones, 75% to 85% seen once, with 7.2% in the top ten. Sequencing was carried out using peripheral blood. Receptors originate from a woman aged 50 to 65 in a cohort sampled during active or convalescent COVID-19.

This chain connects TRBV3-1 (or the pseudogene TRBV3-2) to TRBJ2-1; D is undetermined. Trimming took 3 bases from V and 15 from J, leaving 18 bases between them. Germline loops: CDR1 LGHDT, CDR2 YNNKEL (reference sequence). The CDR3 is made up of 13 amino acids. In DNA form, the CDR3 reads TGTGCCAGCAGCCAGACCAGCCAGTCAGGTCGGTTCTTC. Encoded protein: CASSQTSQSGRFF.

The rearrangement uses TRBV7-3 and TRBJ2-3; 10 positions agree with TRBD1. This CDR3 is built from 17 residues. V shed 5 bases, J shed 2 bases, and the junction held 10 bases outside the gene matches. Per the germline V gene, CDR1 is SGHTA and CDR2 is FQGTGA. The CDR3 bases are TGTGCCAGCAGCCCTATAGGACAGGGGGTTCCCACAGATACGCAGTATTTT. Encoded protein: CASSPIGQGVPTDTQYF.

CDR3 DNA: TGTGCCAGCAGCCCAAGCGGGGGTAGATTCAATGAGCAGTTCTTC. It is translated as CASSPSGGRFNEQFF. V usage is TRBV7-3 and J usage is TRBJ2-1, with 8 bases that match TRBD2. V lost 5 bases to trimming and J lost 6 bases; unmatched junction nucleotides: 9. Germline-derived CDR1 and CDR2 are SGHTA and FQGTGA. This CDR3 region has 15 residues.

V and J are TRBV11-2 and TRBJ1-1; 11 bases map to TRBD1. With 5 bases clipped from V and 3 bases from J, the junction kept 2 bases outside the gene matches. CDR1 is SGHAT, CDR2 FQNNGV, per germline. The CDR3 is 14 residues long. The CDR3 spells CASSRDRGDTEAFF. CDR3 coding DNA: TGTGCCAGCAGCCGGGACAGGGGGGACACTGAAGCTTTCTTT.

The V call is TRBV18, the J call TRBJ2-7; maybe TRBD1 (6 bases). CDR3 length: 18 residues. Germline values: CDR1 KGHSH, CDR2 LQKENI. Trimming shortened V by 2 bases and J by 3 bases, and 23 bases separated the two germline ends. The CDR3: CASSPVALQDSRFYEQYF. The CDR3 region has the DNA TGTGCCAGCTCACCAGTGGCCCTTCAGGACAGTCGATTCTACGAGCAGTACTTC. The variable domain in full, completed from reference TRBV18 and TRBJ2-7, reads NAGVMQNPRHLVRRRGQEARLRCSPMKGHSHVYWYRQLPEEGLKFMVYLQKENIIDESGMPKERFSAEFPKEGPSILRIQQVVRGDSAAYFCASSPVALQDSRFYEQYFGPGTRLTVT.

The chain uses TRBV6-5 and TRBJ1-2, with 8 bases that match TRBD1. The CDR3 totals 14 residues. Trimming cost V 6 bases and J 6 bases; bases outside gene matches: 9. Germline-derived CDR1 and CDR2 are MNHEY and SVGAGI. CDR3 sequence reads: CASRRTGMYDGYTF. The CDR3 DNA sequence: TGTGCCAGCAGACGGACAGGGATGTATGATGGCTACACCTTC.

The chain couples TRBV19 to TRBJ1-5, with TRBD1 matching 7 bases. The CDR3 has 17 residues. Per the germline V gene, CDR1 is LNHDA and CDR2 is SQIVND (reference sequence). The junction had 13 bases not matched to a gene; V was cut back by 5 bases and J by 3 bases. The CDR3 is CASSPRAEGAYNQPQHF. For the CDR3, the DNA is TGTGCCAGTAGTCCCCGGGCAGAGGGGGCTTACAATCAGCCCCAGCATTTT.